This TCR beta chain was obtained from a study of blood T cells in healthy people across ages. This clonotype came up once. Germline V lookup: CDR1 SNHLY, CDR2 FYNNEI. V gave up 0 bases and J gave up 3 bases, with 12 bases separating them. The CDR3 consists of 15 residues. The use of a sample-barcoded 5' primer and a J-beta primer mix characterized a second PCR of 7 to 11 cycles. TCRdb re-derived calls from the 5' RACE reads in MiXCR, one entry per CDR3 protein. Of hundreds of thousands of distinct CDR3 sequences detected, around 49% appear once; the ten largest clones hold around a third. Sequencing was carried out using blood. The clonotype comes from a woman aged 60 to 75 in good health. The rearrangement links TRBV2 to TRBJ2-7, with D perhaps TRBD1 (5 bases). The CDR3 protein is CASSEANRNHYEQYF. The CDR3 DNA reads as TGTGCCAGCAGTGAAGCGAACAGGAACCACTACGAGCAGTACTTC. The full variable domain, with the rest looked up from reference TRBV2 and TRBJ2-7, is EPEVTQTPSHQVTQMGQEVILRCVPISNHLYFYWYRQILGQKVEFLVSFYNNEISEKSEIFDDQFSVERPDGSNFTLKIRSTKLEDSAMYFCASSEANRNHYEQYFGPGTRLTVT.